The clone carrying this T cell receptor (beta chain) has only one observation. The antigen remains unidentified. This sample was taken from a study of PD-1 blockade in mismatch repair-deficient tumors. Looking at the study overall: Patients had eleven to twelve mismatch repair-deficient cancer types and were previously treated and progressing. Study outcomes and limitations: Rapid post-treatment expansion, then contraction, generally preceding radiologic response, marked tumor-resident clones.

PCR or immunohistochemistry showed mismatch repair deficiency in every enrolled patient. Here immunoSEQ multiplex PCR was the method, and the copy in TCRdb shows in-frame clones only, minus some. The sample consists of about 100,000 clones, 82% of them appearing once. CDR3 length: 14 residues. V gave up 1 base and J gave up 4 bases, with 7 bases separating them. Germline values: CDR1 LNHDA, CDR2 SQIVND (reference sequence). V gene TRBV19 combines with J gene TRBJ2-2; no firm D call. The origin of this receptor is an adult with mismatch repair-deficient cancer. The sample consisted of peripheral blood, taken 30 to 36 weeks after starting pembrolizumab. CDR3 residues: CASSIGGITGELFF. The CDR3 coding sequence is TGTGCCAGTAGTATAGGGGGAATCACCGGGGAGCTGTTTTTT. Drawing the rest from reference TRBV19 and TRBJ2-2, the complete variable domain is DGGITQSPKYLFRKEGQNVTLSCEQNLNHDAMYWYRQDPGQGLRLIYYSQIVNDFQKGDIAEGYSVSREKKESFPLTVTSAQKNPTAFYLCASSIGGITGELFFGEGSRLTVL.